A single sample is the source of the 10 T cell receptor beta chains below, sequenced in a study of cytomegalovirus exposure and HLA in healthy donors. 13 Jbeta primers and 60 Vbeta primers were used for the PCR. Data came from immunoSEQ multiplex PCR; TCRdb stores just in-frame clones and leaves some out. The sample carries 30,000 to 40,000 clones, 60% to 70% recorded once. Sequencing used PBMCs. These receptors were taken from a man aged 40-49 years in good health and CMV-seronegative.

The chain has TRBV2 and TRBJ2-3, with 9 bases matching TRBD1. J lost 2 bases, V lost 6 bases, and 6 bases had no gene match. This CDR3 has 15 residues. Germline V CDR1 and CDR2: SNHLY, FYNNEI. The CDR3 here is CASSPGQGTTDTQYF. The CDR3 DNA reads TGTGCCAGCAGCCCTGGACAGGGGACCACAGATACGCAGTATTTT.

This clone qualifies as medium-sized. The chain uses TRBV11-2 and TRBJ2-3; D not resolved. The V gene lost 5 bases and the J gene lost 6 bases, with 6 bases spanning the gap. The CDR3 has 11 residues. Germline V gives CDR1 SGHAT, CDR2 FQNNGV. CDR3 sequence: CASSLSDTQYF. The CDR3 nucleotides are TGTGCCAGCAGCCTGAGCGATACGCAGTATTTT.

V gene TRBV21-1 combines with J gene TRBJ2-3; no check of the table's D call, TRBD1, against the DNA was made. TRBV21-1 is annotated as a pseudogene. This CDR3 is built from 17 residues. This chain's CDR3 is CASSPGTGSPSTDTQYF. In DNA form, the CDR3 reads TGTGCCAGCAGCCCCGGGACAGGATCGCCTAGCACAGATACGCAGTATTTT.

The chain carries TRBV29-1 and TRBJ1-1, with D uncertain. This CDR3 comprises 10 residues. V lost 7 bases to trimming and J lost 7 bases, with 10 bases between them. Germline CDR1 reads SQVTM; CDR2 reads ANQGSEA. The CDR3 DNA sequence: TGCAGCGCCGGGAGTTATGAAGCTTTCTTT. Amino acids: CSAGSYEAFF.

This clone showed up just a few times. The J gene is TRBJ2-5, the V gene TRBV29-1; D might be TRBD1 (7 bases). Trimming pared 4 bases from V and 4 bases from J, leaving 16 bases between. The CDR3 runs to 14 residues. Germline V gene sequence: CDR1 SQVTM, CDR2 ANQGSEA. CDR3 DNA: TGCAGCGTTGTAGGGGGCGCCGGGGGAGAGACCCAGTACTTC. Protein: CSVVGGAGGETQYF.

The table lists this clone with a few counts. Its ends do not fully match the called genes, so a read error is possible. This rearrangement joins TRBV20-1 to TRBJ2-1; perhaps TRBD1 as D (5 bases). CDR3 size: 11 residues. CDR1 is DFQATT, CDR2 SNEGSKA, per germline (reference sequence). Here the CDR3 reads CSAREGQLWVF. The DNA for the CDR3 is TGCAGTGCTAGAGAAGGACAACTATGGGTCTTC.

This clone was seen a handful of times. The chain is built from TRBV7-2 and TRBJ2-2, with 7 bases aligning to TRBD1. There are 18 residues in the CDR3. Germline assignment: CDR1 SGHTA and CDR2 FQGNSA. The V and J ends lost 2 bases and 2 bases, in that order; junction bases with no gene match: 11. The CDR3 is CASSLRGRGTRNTGELFF. The CDR3 DNA follows: TGTGCCAGCAGCTTACGGGGCAGGGGGACCCGAAACACCGGGGAGCTGTTTTTT.

There are a few counts of this clone. The chain employs TRBV18 and TRBJ1-2, with 8 bases identical to TRBD1. CDR3 size: 14 residues. Trimming took 5 bases from V and 5 from J; bases not matched to a gene: 7. Germline V gene data show CDR1 as KGHSH and CDR2 as LQKENI. CDR3 nucleotides: TGTGCCAGCTCAGCTACGACAGGGGTGTATGGCTACACCTTC. As protein: CASSATTGVYGYTF.

The chain joins TRBV7-9 to TRBJ2-1; 10 nucleotides agree with TRBD2. The CDR3 extends over 17 amino acids. Germline values: CDR1 SEHNR, CDR2 FQNEAQ (reference sequence). Trimming took 5 bases from V and 4 from J; bases not matched to a gene: 11. Here the CDR3 reads CASSPSRGSGGYNEQFF. For the CDR3, the DNA is TGTGCCAGCAGCCCATCCAGGGGTAGCGGGGGGTACAATGAGCAGTTCTTC.

The chain is built from TRBV11-2 and TRBJ2-7; 8 bases line up with TRBD1. J lost 5 bases, V lost 1 base, and 7 bases had no gene match. The CDR3 runs 15 residues. CDR1 is SGHAT, CDR2 FQNNGV, per germline. CDR3 in DNA: TGTGCCAGCAGCTTAGTCCCAGGGGGCGGGGACGAGCAGTACTTC. Residues: CASSLVPGGGDEQYF.